This T cell receptor (beta chain) appears in the sequencing data of a study of blood T cell repertoires in COVID-19. Study details: Acute and convalescent COVID-19 specimens originated in the United States, Italy and Spain. The cDNA or gDNA used as material had been derived from T cells, B-cell-depleted T cells, or PBMCs.

As originally analysed: Cell counts per sample came from amplifying reference gene primers. The repertoire was sequenced with immunoSEQ multiplex PCR; TCRdb's copy has only in-frame clones and lacks some. V, J and clone size were drawn from that table, and D and trimming were deduced from the DNA. The sample lists some 220,000 clones, approximately 80% occurring once. The CDR3 totals 13 residues. The V end was cut by 4 bases, the J end by 6 bases, with 11 bases between. CDR1 is SGHKS and CDR2 is YYEKEE in the germline V gene (reference sequence). This TCR was recovered from a woman older than 75 with active or convalescent COVID-19. Source material: peripheral blood. V gene TRBV5-5 combines with J gene TRBJ2-1; a weak D match, TRBD2 (6 bases). The CDR3 here is CASSRGLLNEQFF. For the CDR3, the DNA is TGTGCCAGCAGCAGGGGACTCCTCAATGAGCAGTTCTTC.